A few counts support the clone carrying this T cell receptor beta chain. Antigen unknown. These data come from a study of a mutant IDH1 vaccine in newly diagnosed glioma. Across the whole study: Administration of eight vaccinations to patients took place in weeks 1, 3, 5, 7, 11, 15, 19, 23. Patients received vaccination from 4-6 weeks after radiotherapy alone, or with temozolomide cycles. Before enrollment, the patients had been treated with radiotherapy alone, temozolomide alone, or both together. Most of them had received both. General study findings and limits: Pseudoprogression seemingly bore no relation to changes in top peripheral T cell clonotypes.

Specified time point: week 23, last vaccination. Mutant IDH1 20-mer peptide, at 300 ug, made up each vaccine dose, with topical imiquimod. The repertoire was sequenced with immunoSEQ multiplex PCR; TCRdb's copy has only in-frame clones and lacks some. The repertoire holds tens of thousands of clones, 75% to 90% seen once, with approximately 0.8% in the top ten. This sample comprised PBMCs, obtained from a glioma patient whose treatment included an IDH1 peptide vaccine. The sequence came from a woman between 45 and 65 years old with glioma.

The CDR3 loop is CASSLGQGSEAFF. CDR3 DNA: TGCGCCAGCAGCTTGGGGCAGGGTTCTGAAGCTTTCTTT. This chain connects TRBV5-1 to TRBJ1-1, with D perhaps matching TRBD1 (5 bases). CDR1 and CDR2 (germline): SGHRS, YFSETQ. The CDR3 consists of 13 residues. V was trimmed by 0 bases and J by 6 bases, leaving 9 bases between them.